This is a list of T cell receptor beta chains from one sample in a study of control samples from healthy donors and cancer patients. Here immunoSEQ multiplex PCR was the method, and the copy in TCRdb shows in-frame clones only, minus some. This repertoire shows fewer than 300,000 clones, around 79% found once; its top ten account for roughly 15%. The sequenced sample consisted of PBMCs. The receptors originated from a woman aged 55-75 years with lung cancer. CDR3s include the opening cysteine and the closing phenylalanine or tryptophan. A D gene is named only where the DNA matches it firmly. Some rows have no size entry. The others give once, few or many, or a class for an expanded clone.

cdr3_nt: TGCGCCAGCAGCATCCAGGGGACCACTGAAGCTTTCTTT; cdr3_aa: CASSIQGTTEAFF; clone_size: NA; d_call: NA; j_call: TRBJ1-1; v_call: TRBV5-1
cdr3_nt: TGTGCCAGCAGCCGCGGCGGCGCGTCGGGAAACACCATATATTTT; cdr3_aa: CASSRGGASGNTIYF; clone_size: NA; d_call: NA; j_call: TRBJ1-3; v_call: TRBV5-4
cdr3_nt: TGCGCCAGCAGTGACCCCGTCGGGCGTGGGGCGCAGTTCTTC; cdr3_aa: CASSDPVGRGAQFF; clone_size: NA; d_call: NA; j_call: TRBJ2-1; v_call: TRBV10-1
cdr3_nt: TGTGCCAGCAGTGGGGGCGGGGTCCCCGGGGAGCTGTTTTTT; cdr3_aa: CASSGGGVPGELFF; clone_size: NA; d_call: NA; j_call: TRBJ2-2; v_call: TRBV2
cdr3_nt: TGTGCCACCAGTCGAAGCGGGGGCGACTTCAATACGCAGTATTTT; cdr3_aa: CATSRSGGDFNTQYF; clone_size: NA; d_call: TRBD2; j_call: TRBJ2-3; v_call: TRBV24-1
cdr3_nt: TGTGCCAGCAGTTACTCCCAGGGCTATCAGCCCCAGCATTTT; cdr3_aa: CASSYSQGYQPQHF; clone_size: few; d_call: NA; j_call: TRBJ1-5; v_call: TRBV6-6
cdr3_nt: TGTGCCAGCAGCCAGGATCTCACTGAAGCTTTCTTT; cdr3_aa: CASSQDLTEAFF; clone_size: NA; d_call: NA; j_call: TRBJ1-1; v_call: TRBV2
cdr3_nt: TGTGCCAGCAGCACGGGACAGGGGGCCTACGAGCAGTACTTC; cdr3_aa: CASSTGQGAYEQYF; clone_size: NA; d_call: TRBD1; j_call: TRBJ2-7; v_call: TRBV9
cdr3_nt: TGTGCCAGCAGCCAGGGGGCCGGGACAACTAATGAAAAACTGTTTTTT; cdr3_aa: CASSQGAGTTNEKLFF; clone_size: NA; d_call: TRBD1; j_call: TRBJ1-4; v_call: TRBV9
cdr3_nt: TGTGCCAGTAGTACCCTCCGGGACACGGGGGGGGATCCTTTCTTT; cdr3_aa: CASSTLRDTGGDPFF; clone_size: NA; d_call: NA; j_call: TRBJ1-1; v_call: TRBV19
cdr3_nt: TGCACCAGCAGCCTGACAGGGAGTAATCAGCCCCAGCATTTT; cdr3_aa: CTSSLTGSNQPQHF; clone_size: once; d_call: NA; j_call: TRBJ1-5; v_call: TRBV1
cdr3_nt: TGTGCCAGCAGTGCGCCGGGACAAGTCCTTTCTGGGGCCAACGTCCTGACTTTC; cdr3_aa: CASSAPGQVLSGANVLTF; clone_size: NA; d_call: NA; j_call: TRBJ2-6; v_call: TRBV6-2/TRBV6-3
cdr3_nt: TGTGCCAGCACCAGGGACACCAACGGGAATTCACCCCTCCACTTT; cdr3_aa: CASTRDTNGNSPLHF; clone_size: NA; d_call: NA; j_call: TRBJ1-6; v_call: TRBV2
cdr3_nt: TGCAGCGTCTCCGGACAGGCCGACGAGCAGTACTTC; cdr3_aa: CSVSGQADEQYF; clone_size: few; d_call: TRBD1; j_call: TRBJ2-7; v_call: TRBV29-1
cdr3_nt: TGCGCCAGCAGCTCAGGATCAGGAAGGCCTGGAAACACCATATATTTT; cdr3_aa: CASSSGSGRPGNTIYF; clone_size: once; d_call: NA; j_call: TRBJ1-3; v_call: TRBV5-1
cdr3_nt: TGCGCCAGCAGCCAAGGGTTCGGGACCGAGAATGAAAAACTGTTTTTT; cdr3_aa: CASSQGFGTENEKLFF; clone_size: NA; d_call: NA; j_call: TRBJ1-4; v_call: TRBV4-1
cdr3_nt: TGTGCCAGCAGCTTAGTGTGGATGAACACTGAAGCTTTCTTT; cdr3_aa: CASSLVWMNTEAFF; clone_size: NA; d_call: NA; j_call: TRBJ1-1; v_call: TRBV7-2
cdr3_nt: TGTGCCAGCACCGGGAGTTCCCAAGAGACCCAGTACTTC; cdr3_aa: CASTGSSQETQYF; clone_size: NA; d_call: NA; j_call: TRBJ2-5; v_call: TRBV5-4
cdr3_nt: TGTGCCAGCAGCCATGCACAGTACTATGGCTACACCTTC; cdr3_aa: CASSHAQYYGYTF; clone_size: NA; d_call: NA; j_call: TRBJ1-2; v_call: TRBV2
cdr3_nt: TGCGCCAGCAGCCGAGCCTTGGCGGGAGGCCCGGATACGCAGTATTTT; cdr3_aa: CASSRALAGGPDTQYF; clone_size: NA; d_call: TRBD2; j_call: TRBJ2-3; v_call: TRBV5-1
cdr3_nt: TGTGCCAGCAGTTTATACAGGCCGGGGGGGAACACTGAAGCTTTCTTT; cdr3_aa: CASSLYRPGGNTEAFF; clone_size: NA; d_call: NA; j_call: TRBJ1-1; v_call: TRBV27
cdr3_nt: TGTGCCAGCTCACCGACGACAGATCGGGAGACCCAGTACTTC; cdr3_aa: CASSPTTDRETQYF; clone_size: NA; d_call: NA; j_call: TRBJ2-5; v_call: TRBV18